The next 27 T cell receptor beta chains were all read from a single sample in a study of cytotoxic CD8 clonotypes in ibrutinib-treated CLL. TCRdb's table, derived via immunoSEQ multiplex PCR, lists solely in-frame clones and lacks some. Among nearly 300,000 clones listed, about 72% were seen once. The sequencing used PBMCs, collected at disease progression, from a patient treated with ibrutinib. These receptors originate from a human donor with chronic lymphocytic leukemia.

Details on this clone: The identical CDR3 is also encoded by other nucleotide sequences in the sample. The chain combines TRBV13 with TRBJ2-2; D is unresolved. V was pared by 1 base and J by 4 bases, with 4 bases between. There are 13 residues in the CDR3. CDR1 and CDR2 from the germline V gene are PRHDT and FYEKMQ (reference sequence). The chain's CDR3 is CASSLVGTGELFF. CDR3 sequence (DNA): TGTGCCAGCAGCTTAGTAGGCACCGGGGAGCTGTTTTTT.

This chain uses TRBV5-1 with TRBJ2-1; 14 bases align to TRBD2. This CDR3 has 16 residues. Germline V gives CDR1 SGHRS, CDR2 YFSETQ. Trimming at V came to 5 bases and at J to 6 bases, leaving 7 bases not matched to a gene. This chain's CDR3 is CASRPPGLAGANEQFF. For the CDR3, the DNA is TGCGCCAGCAGGCCGCCGGGACTAGCGGGAGCCAATGAGCAGTTCTTC.

This chain connects TRBV11-3 to TRBJ1-1, with a tentative D call TRBD1 (6 bases). This CDR3 has 16 residues. CDR1 and CDR2 (germline): SGHNT, YENEEA. Trimming stripped 1 base from V and 0 bases from J, with 12 bases between. For the CDR3, the DNA is TGTGCCAGCAGCTTAGGCCTGGACAGCTTGAACACTGAAGCTTTCTTT. Translation gives CASSLGLDSLNTEAFF.

This clone occurred a few times. The chain employs TRBV7-9 and TRBJ2-6; the D is unclear. The germline V and J ends were trimmed by 1 base and 17 bases, with 9 bases remaining between them. From germline, CDR1 is SEHNR and CDR2 FQNEAQ (reference sequence). The CDR3 runs 11 residues. Here the CDR3 reads CASSLVGLMTF. CDR3 coding DNA: TGTGCCAGCAGCTTAGTTGGCCTAATGACTTTC.

The table lists this clone with a few counts. This chain uses TRBV4-2 with TRBJ2-4; weak D call: TRBD1 (5 bases). Germline CDR1 and CDR2: LGHNA and YNFKEQ. The CDR3 consists of 13 residues. Between the trimmed V and J ends, which lost 0 bases and 5 bases, there was a span of 5 bases. The CDR3 sequence: CASSQDRENIQYF. Here the CDR3 DNA reads TGTGCCAGCAGCCAAGACAGGGAAAACATTCAGTACTTC.

The chain joins TRBV19 to TRBJ2-1; possible D gene TRBD1, 5 bases. V lost 1 base, J lost 2 bases, and 12 bases lay in between. Germline V lookup: CDR1 LNHDA, CDR2 SQIVND (reference sequence). The CDR3 extends over 16 amino acids. The CDR3 DNA reads as TGTGCCAGTAGTATAGGGGGCAGGTATACCTACAATGAGCAGTTCTTC. Its translation: CASSIGGRYTYNEQFF. The entire variable domain, with the rest obtained from reference TRBV19 and TRBJ2-1, is as follows: DGGITQSPKYLFRKEGQNVTLSCEQNLNHDAMYWYRQDPGQGLRLIYYSQIVNDFQKGDIAEGYSVSREKKESFPLTVTSAQKNPTAFYLCASSIGGRYTYNEQFFGPGTRLTVL.

V and J are TRBV19 and TRBJ2-2, with D maybe TRBD2 (7 bases). Trimming shortened V by 0 bases and J by 3 bases, and 11 bases separated the two germline ends. Looked up from germline, CDR1 is LNHDA and CDR2 is SQIVND (reference sequence). CDR3 length: 16 amino acids. DNA of the CDR3: TGTGCCAGTAGTATAGACGGGGGGCTCGACACCGGGGAGCTGTTTTTT. It specifies CASSIDGGLDTGELFF.

The V gene is TRBV6-4, the J gene TRBJ1-2; unclear D gene. The V gene lost 6 bases and the J gene lost 4 bases, with 6 bases spanning the gap. This CDR3 contains 11 residues. CDR1 and CDR2 from the germline V gene are MRHNA and SNTAGT. In nucleotides, the CDR3 is TGTGCCAGCAGGGAAAGCTATGGCTACACCTTC. Amino acids: CASRESYGYTF.

This chain uses TRBV7-2 with TRBJ1-5; no clear D gene. Germline assignment: CDR1 SGHTA and CDR2 FQGNSA. CDR3 size: 16 residues. V gave up 0 bases and J gave up 0 bases, with 9 bases separating them. CDR3 sequence: CASSLATDYSNQPQHF. As DNA, the CDR3 is TGTGCCAGCAGCTTAGCAACAGATTATAGCAATCAGCCCCAGCATTTT.

The rearrangement joins TRBV9 to TRBJ2-5, with D unresolved. The germline V gene encodes CDR1 SGDLS and CDR2 YYNGEE. The CDR3 loop spans 10 amino acids. Trimming cost V 1 base and J 9 bases, with 4 bases left between them. The CDR3 DNA reads as TGTGCCAGCAGCGTACGCCCCCAGTACTTC. This codes for CASSVRPQYF.

V gene TRBV2 combines with J gene TRBJ2-2; weak D call: TRBD2 (5 bases). This CDR3 region has 14 residues. V dropped 7 bases and J dropped 1 base, with 10 bases sitting between them. The germline gives CDR1 SNHLY, CDR2 FYNNEI. This CDR3 reads CASNGVGNTGELFF. CDR3 nucleotide sequence: TGTGCCAGCAACGGGGTGGGGAACACCGGGGAGCTGTTTTTT.

This clone was seen a single time. The rearrangement links TRBV6-5 to TRBJ2-5, with 11 positions matching TRBD1. The CDR3 totals 15 residues. Germline CDR1 reads MNHEY; CDR2 reads SVGAGI. With 2 bases clipped from V and 1 base from J, the junction kept 0 bases outside the gene matches. CDR3: CASSYGTGGQETQYF. The CDR3, as DNA: TGTGCCAGCAGTTACGGGACAGGGGGCCAAGAGACCCAGTACTTC.

The CDR3 here is CASTLWRGSTDTQYF. The CDR3 region has the DNA TGTGCCAGCACCCTCTGGCGGGGGTCCACAGATACGCAGTATTTT. This chain links TRBV6-5 with TRBJ2-3, with 7 bases matching TRBD2. The CDR3 spans 15 residues. Losses at the gene ends were 7 bases for V and 2 bases for J; bases not matched to a gene: 9. Per the germline V gene, CDR1 is MNHEY and CDR2 is SVGAGI.

This rearrangement joins TRBV19 to TRBJ1-5; D unclear. The CDR3 is made up of 16 amino acids. V was shortened by 6 bases and J by 0 bases, with 15 bases between the two germline ends. Germline V gives CDR1 LNHDA, CDR2 SQIVND (reference sequence). The CDR3 coding sequence is TGTGCCAGTAGACCTCGTATATTCAATAGCAATCAGCCCCAGCATTTT. Protein sequence: CASRPRIFNSNQPQHF.

This chain joins TRBV4-2 and TRBJ1-5; D call uncertain. The CDR3 spans 18 residues. Germline lookup yields CDR1 LGHNA and CDR2 YNFKEQ. V lost 0 bases, J lost 2 bases, and 17 bases lay in between. CDR3 nucleotide sequence: TGTGCCAGCAGCCAAGATTTTCAAGACGTAAGGGGCAATCAGCCCCAGCATTTT. Protein product: CASSQDFQDVRGNQPQHF.

The chain carries TRBV7-2 and TRBJ2-7, with 8 bases that match TRBD2. Per the germline V gene, CDR1 is SGHTA and CDR2 is FQGNSA. The ends lost 1 base at V and 2 bases at J; junction bases unmatched: 7. The CDR3 sequence is 16 residues long. The CDR3 nucleotides read TGTGCCAGCAGCTTAGAACTAGCGGCCAAAGCCTACGAGCAGTACTTC. Encoded protein: CASSLELAAKAYEQYF.

This clone appeared a single time. The gene calls are TRBV5-1 and TRBJ2-3; 9 positions agree with TRBD1. Germline values: CDR1 SGHRS, CDR2 YFSETQ. The CDR3 covers 16 residues. Trimming cost V 4 bases and J 0 bases; bases outside gene matches: 6. The CDR3 DNA is TGCGCCAGCAGCCCGCGGACAGGGGCTAGCACAGATACGCAGTATTTT. This sequence encodes CASSPRTGASTDTQYF.

The chain recombines TRBV7-9 with TRBJ1-2, with D hard to call. In germline, CDR1 is SEHNR, CDR2 FQNEAQ (reference sequence). The CDR3 is 11 residues long. Trimming cost V 7 bases and J 5 bases, with 8 bases left between them. The CDR3 reads CASTAGYGYTF. CDR3 DNA: TGTGCCAGCACCGCGGGGTATGGCTACACCTTC.

The CDR3 reads CASSQQGYNEQFF. CDR3 coding DNA: TGTGCCAGCAGTCAACAGGGGTACAATGAGCAGTTCTTC. The chain uses TRBV7-3 and TRBJ2-1; TRBD1 matches at 7 bases. V was clipped by 6 bases and J by 4 bases; unmatched bases: 3. Per germline, CDR1 SGHTA and CDR2 FQGTGA. The CDR3 runs to 13 residues.

This clone was detected only once. This chain uses TRBV7-2 with TRBJ2-5; the D is unclear. The CDR3 contains 12 residues. In germline, CDR1 is SGHTA, CDR2 FQGNSA. V lost 5 bases and J 5 bases, leaving 9 bases between the germline ends. The CDR3 DNA reads as TGTGCCAGCAGCCATTACGGGGAGACCCAGTACTTC. Amino acids: CASSHYGETQYF.

This chain uses TRBV7-9 with TRBJ2-3, with TRBD2 identical over 12 bases. Germline assignment: CDR1 SEHNR and CDR2 FQNEAQ (reference sequence). CDR3 length: 17 residues. J gave up 3 bases and V 2 bases, and 6 bases lay outside the gene matches. The CDR3 region is CASSLRASGGATDTQYF. CDR3 DNA: TGTGCCAGCAGCTTAAGGGCTAGCGGGGGGGCAACAGATACGCAGTATTTT.

The chain couples TRBV29-1 to TRBJ2-1; TRBD2 agrees at 12 bases. From germline, CDR1 is SQVTM and CDR2 ANQGSEA. The CDR3 runs to 16 residues. V trimming: 6 bases; J trimming: 0 bases; junction bases outside the gene matches: 6. CDR3 bases: TGCAGCGTCGTAGAGACTAGCGGGAGCTCCTACAATGAGCAGTTCTTC. Its protein product is CSVVETSGSSYNEQFF.

This chain links TRBV6-1 with TRBJ2-3; perhaps TRBD1 as D (6 bases). The CDR3 extends over 14 amino acids. Deletions cut 6 bases from V and 1 base from J, with 11 bases between. Germline V gene sequence: CDR1 MNHNS, CDR2 SASEGT. CDR3: CASRDSLRTDTQYF. As DNA, the CDR3 is TGTGCCAGCAGGGACAGCCTTCGCACAGATACGCAGTATTTT.

The chain joins TRBV7-9 to TRBJ2-1; possibly TRBD1 or TRBD2 for D (6 bases each). The V and J ends lost 6 bases and 3 bases respectively, with 18 bases between them. The CDR3 extends over 16 amino acids. CDR1 is SEHNR, CDR2 FQNEAQ, per germline (reference sequence). The CDR3 nucleotides read TGTGCCAGCAGTCCTCGAGGGGGGTCCTACTACAATGAGCAGTTCTTC. This gives the protein CASSPRGGSYYNEQFF.

The genes are TRBV19 and TRBJ2-1; D gene ambiguous. The CDR3 spans 13 residues. Germline V lookup: CDR1 LNHDA, CDR2 SQIVND (reference sequence). The V end was cut by 2 bases, the J end by 10 bases, with 12 bases between. CDR3 in DNA: TGTGCCAGTAGTATATATGTTTCGGTAGAGCAGTTCTTC. Its protein product is CASSIYVSVEQFF.

The chain carries TRBV13 and TRBJ2-3; D perhaps matches TRBD2 (6 bases). The V end was cut by 0 bases, the J end by 5 bases, with 9 bases between. The germline gives CDR1 PRHDT, CDR2 FYEKMQ (reference sequence). This CDR3 is built from 14 residues. The CDR3 here is CASSLGLGGDTQYF. DNA of the CDR3: TGTGCCAGCAGCTTAGGCCTCGGGGGAGATACGCAGTATTTT.

The chain uses TRBV18 and TRBJ1-1, with D uncertain. Trimming stripped 4 bases from V and 1 base from J, with 4 bases between. The CDR3 is 12 residues long. The germline gives CDR1 KGHSH, CDR2 LQKENI. As DNA, the CDR3 is TGTGCCAGCTCACAGGGGAACACTGAAGCTTTCTTT. This translates into CASSQGNTEAFF.